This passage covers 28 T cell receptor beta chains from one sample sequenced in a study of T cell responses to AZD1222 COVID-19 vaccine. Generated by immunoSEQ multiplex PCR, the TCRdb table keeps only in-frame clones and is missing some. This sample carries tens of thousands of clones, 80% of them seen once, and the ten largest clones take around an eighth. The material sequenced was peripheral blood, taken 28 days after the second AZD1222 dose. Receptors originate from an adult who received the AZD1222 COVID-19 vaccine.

As DNA, the CDR3 is TGTGCCAGCAGCTTAAAGCGACTAGACTTCCAAGAGACCCAGTACTTC. Protein: CASSLKRLDFQETQYF. The chain has TRBV11-2 and TRBJ2-5; a weak D match, TRBD2 (6 bases). The CDR3 contains 16 residues. V was trimmed by 2 bases and J by 1 base, leaving 14 bases between them. From germline, CDR1 is SGHAT and CDR2 FQNNGV.

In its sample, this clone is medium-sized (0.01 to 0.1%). CDR3 sequence reads: CASSSAAQETQYF. The CDR3 DNA is TGTGCCAGTAGTTCGGCAGCACAAGAGACCCAGTACTTC. V and J are TRBV19 and TRBJ2-5; D not certain. This CDR3 spans 13 amino acids. CDR1 is LNHDA, CDR2 SQIVND, per germline (reference sequence). Deletions cut 5 bases from V and 2 bases from J, with 9 bases between.

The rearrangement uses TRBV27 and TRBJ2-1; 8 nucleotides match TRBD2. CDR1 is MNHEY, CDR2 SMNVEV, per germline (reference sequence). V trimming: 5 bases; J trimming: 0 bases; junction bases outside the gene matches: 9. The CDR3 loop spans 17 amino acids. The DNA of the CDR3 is TGTGCCAGCAGTCCTTCGGGGGGGCCCCGCTCCTACAATGAGCAGTTCTTC. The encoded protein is CASSPSGGPRSYNEQFF.

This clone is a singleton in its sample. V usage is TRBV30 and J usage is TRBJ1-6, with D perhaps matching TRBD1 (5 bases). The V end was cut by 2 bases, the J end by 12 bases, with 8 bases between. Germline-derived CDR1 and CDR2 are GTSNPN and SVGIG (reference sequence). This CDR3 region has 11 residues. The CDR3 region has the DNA TGTGCCTGGAGTCCGGGGGTACCCCTCCACTTT. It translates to CAWSPGVPLHF.

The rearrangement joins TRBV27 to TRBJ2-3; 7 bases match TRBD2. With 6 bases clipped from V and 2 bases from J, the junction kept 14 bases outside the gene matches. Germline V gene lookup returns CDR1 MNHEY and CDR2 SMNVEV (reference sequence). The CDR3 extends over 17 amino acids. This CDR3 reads CASSHTSGAGFTDTQYF. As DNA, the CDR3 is TGTGCCAGCAGCCATACAAGCGGGGCGGGGTTCACAGATACGCAGTATTTT.

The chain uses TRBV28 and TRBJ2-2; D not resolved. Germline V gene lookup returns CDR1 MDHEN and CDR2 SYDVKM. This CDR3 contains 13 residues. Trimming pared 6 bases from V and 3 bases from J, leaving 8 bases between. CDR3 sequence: CASSRGYTGELFF. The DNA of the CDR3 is TGTGCCAGCAGCCGCGGTTACACCGGGGAGCTGTTTTTT.

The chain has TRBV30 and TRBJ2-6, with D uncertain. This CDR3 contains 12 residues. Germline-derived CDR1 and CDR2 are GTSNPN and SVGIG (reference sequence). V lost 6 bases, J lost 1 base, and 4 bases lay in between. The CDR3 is CACSSGANVLTF. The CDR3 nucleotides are TGTGCCTGTTCGTCTGGGGCCAACGTCCTGACTTTC.

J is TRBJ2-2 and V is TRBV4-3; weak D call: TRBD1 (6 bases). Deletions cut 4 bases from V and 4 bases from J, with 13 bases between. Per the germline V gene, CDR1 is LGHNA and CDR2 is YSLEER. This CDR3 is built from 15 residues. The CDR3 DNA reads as TGCGCCAGCAGCCCAATGACAGGAGCCACCGGGGAGCTGTTTTTT. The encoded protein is CASSPMTGATGELFF.

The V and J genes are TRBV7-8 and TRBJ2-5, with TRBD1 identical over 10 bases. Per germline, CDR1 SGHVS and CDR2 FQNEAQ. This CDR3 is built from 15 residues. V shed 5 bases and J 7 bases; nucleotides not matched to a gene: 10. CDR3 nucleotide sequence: TGTGCCAGCAGCCATGGGATGCGGACAGGGGGGACCCAGTACTTC. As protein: CASSHGMRTGGTQYF.

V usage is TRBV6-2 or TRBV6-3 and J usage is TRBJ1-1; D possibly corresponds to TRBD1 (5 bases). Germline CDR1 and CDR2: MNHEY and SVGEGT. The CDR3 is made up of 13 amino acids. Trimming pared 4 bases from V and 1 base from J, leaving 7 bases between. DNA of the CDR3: TGTGCCAGCAGTTGGGGGGGGAACACTGAAGCTTTCTTT. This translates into CASSWGGNTEAFF.

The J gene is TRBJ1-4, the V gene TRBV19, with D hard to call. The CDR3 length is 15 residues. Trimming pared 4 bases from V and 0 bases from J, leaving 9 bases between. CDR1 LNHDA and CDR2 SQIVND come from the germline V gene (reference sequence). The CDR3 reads CASSTQPSTNEKLFF. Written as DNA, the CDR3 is TGTGCCAGTAGTACACAGCCTTCAACTAATGAAAAACTGTTTTTT.

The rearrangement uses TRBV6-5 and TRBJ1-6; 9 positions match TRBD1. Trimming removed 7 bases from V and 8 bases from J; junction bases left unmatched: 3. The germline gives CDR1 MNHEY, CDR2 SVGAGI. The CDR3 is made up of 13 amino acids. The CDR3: CASNRDRDSPLHF. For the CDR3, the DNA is TGTGCCAGCAACCGGGACAGGGATTCACCCCTCCACTTT.

The CDR3 region has the DNA TGCGCCAGCAGCCAAGGTTCCGGGTTGGGAAACACCATATATTTT. Its protein product is CASSQGSGLGNTIYF. The chain recombines TRBV4-3 with TRBJ1-3; D not resolved. CDR1 is LGHNA and CDR2 is YSLEER in the germline V gene. This CDR3 spans 15 amino acids. V was trimmed by 1 base and J by 4 bases, leaving 11 bases between them.

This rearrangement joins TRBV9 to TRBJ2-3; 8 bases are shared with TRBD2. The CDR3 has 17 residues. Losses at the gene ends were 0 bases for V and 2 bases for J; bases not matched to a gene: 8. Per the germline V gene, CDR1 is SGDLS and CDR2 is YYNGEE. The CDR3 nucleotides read TGTGCCAGCAGCGTAGCTCTTGAGCGGGGGAACACAGATACGCAGTATTTT. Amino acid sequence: CASSVALERGNTDTQYF.

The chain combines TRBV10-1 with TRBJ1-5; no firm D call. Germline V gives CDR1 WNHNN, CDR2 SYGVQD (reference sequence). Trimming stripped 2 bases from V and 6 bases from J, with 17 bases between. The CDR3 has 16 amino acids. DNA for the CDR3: TGCGCCAGCAGTGAGCACAGCCCGAGTATGTGTCAGCCCCAGCATTTT. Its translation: CASSEHSPSMCQPQHF.

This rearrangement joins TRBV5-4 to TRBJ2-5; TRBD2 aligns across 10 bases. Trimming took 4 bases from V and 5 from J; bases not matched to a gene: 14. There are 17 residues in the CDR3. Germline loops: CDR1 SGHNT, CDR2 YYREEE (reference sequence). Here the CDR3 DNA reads TGTGCCAGCAGCCCATCTGCGAGCGGGGGGGCTAAGGAGACCCAGTACTTC. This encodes CASSPSASGGAKETQYF.

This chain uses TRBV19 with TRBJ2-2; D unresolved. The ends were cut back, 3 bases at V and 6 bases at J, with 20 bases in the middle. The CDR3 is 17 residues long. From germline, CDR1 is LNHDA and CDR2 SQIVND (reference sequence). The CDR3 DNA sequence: TGTGCCAGTAGTATTGGCCCGTCAGCCGTTAGGGCCGGGGAGCTGTTTTTT. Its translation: CASSIGPSAVRAGELFF.

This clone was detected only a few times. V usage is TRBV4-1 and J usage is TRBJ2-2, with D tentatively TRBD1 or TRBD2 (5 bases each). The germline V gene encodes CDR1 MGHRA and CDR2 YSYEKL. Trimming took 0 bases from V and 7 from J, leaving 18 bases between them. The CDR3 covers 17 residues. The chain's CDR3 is CASSQERSGWGSGELFF. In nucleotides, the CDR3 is TGCGCCAGCAGCCAAGAAAGATCGGGGTGGGGCAGCGGGGAGCTGTTTTTT.

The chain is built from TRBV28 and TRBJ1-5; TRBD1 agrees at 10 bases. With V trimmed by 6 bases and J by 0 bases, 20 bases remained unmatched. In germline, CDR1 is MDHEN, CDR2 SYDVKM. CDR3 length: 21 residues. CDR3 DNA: TGTGCCAGCAGGCTTCTGTCTTTACGGAAGGGACAGGGGTATAGCAATCAGCCCCAGCATTTT. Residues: CASRLLSLRKGQGYSNQPQHF.

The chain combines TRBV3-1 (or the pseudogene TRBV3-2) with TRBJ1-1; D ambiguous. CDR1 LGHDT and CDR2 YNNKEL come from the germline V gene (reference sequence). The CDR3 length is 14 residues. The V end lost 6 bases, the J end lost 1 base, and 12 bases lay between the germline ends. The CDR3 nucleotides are TGTGCCAGCAGGATTTCCCTTTCGAACACTGAAGCTTTCTTT. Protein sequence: CASRISLSNTEAFF.

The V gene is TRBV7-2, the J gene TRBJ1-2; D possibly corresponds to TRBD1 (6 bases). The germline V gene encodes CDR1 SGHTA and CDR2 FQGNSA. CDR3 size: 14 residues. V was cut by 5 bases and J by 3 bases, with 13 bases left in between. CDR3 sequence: CASSIGGADYGYTF. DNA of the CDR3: TGTGCCAGCAGCATAGGGGGGGCAGACTATGGCTACACCTTC.

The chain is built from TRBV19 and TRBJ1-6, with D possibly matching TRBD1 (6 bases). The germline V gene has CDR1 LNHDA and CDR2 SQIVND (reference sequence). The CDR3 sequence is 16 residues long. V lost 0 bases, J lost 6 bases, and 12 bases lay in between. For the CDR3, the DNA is TGTGCCAGTAGTATAGACGCAGGACAGACTAATTCACCCCTCCACTTT. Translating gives CASSIDAGQTNSPLHF.

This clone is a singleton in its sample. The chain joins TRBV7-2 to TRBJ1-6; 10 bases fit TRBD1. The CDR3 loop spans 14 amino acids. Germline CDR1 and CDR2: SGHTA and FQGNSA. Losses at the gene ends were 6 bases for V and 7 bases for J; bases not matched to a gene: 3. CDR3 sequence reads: CASRPGQGNSPLHF. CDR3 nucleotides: TGTGCCAGCAGGCCGGGACAGGGGAATTCACCCCTCCACTTT.

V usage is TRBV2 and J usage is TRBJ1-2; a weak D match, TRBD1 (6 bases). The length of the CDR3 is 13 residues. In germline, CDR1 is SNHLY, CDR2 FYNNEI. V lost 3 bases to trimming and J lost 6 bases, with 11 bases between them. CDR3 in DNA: TGTGCCAGCAGTGACCAAGGGGGAAATGGCTACACCTTC. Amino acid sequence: CASSDQGGNGYTF.

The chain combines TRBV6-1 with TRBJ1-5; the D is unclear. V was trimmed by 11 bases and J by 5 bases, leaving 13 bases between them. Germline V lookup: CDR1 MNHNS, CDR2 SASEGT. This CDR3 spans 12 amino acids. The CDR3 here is CASDREDQPQHF. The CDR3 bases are TGTGCCTCGGACCGGGAGGATCAGCCCCAGCATTTT.

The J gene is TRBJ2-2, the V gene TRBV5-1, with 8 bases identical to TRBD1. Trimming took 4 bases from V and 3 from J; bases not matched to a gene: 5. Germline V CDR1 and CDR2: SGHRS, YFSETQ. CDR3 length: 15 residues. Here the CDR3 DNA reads TGCGCCAGCAGCGCGGACAGGGCCCACACCGGGGAGCTGTTTTTT. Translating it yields CASSADRAHTGELFF.

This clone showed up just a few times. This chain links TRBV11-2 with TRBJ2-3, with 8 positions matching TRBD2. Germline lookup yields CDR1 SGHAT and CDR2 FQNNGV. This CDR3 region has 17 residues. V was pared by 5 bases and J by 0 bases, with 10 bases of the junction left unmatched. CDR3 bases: TGTGCCAGCAGCCATTACCGCGGGGGGAGAAGCACAGATACGCAGTATTTT. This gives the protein CASSHYRGGRSTDTQYF.

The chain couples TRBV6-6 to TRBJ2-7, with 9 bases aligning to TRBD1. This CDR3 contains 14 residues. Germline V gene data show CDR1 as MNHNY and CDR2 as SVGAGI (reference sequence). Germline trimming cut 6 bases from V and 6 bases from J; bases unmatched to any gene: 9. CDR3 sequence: CASRTGQGISEQYF. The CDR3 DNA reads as TGTGCCAGCAGGACGGGACAGGGTATAAGCGAGCAGTACTTC.